The clone carrying this TCR beta chain has a count of ten or more. Its antigen is as yet unknown. Assembly of TCR beta libraries relied on iRepertoire HTBI primers together with Arm-PCR of CDR3 regions. In the authors' methods: Throughout the samples, researchers identified 60 to 70 TRBV and about 15 TRBJ segments. TCRdb re-called the multiplex PCR reads through MiXCR, storing one row per CDR3 protein. The V and J calls shown here were made by TCRdb, not taken from the authors' results. This table has around 500,000 distinct CDR3 sequences, roughly a sixth appearing once. The sample belongs to a study of regulatory T cells in long-lasting Graves disease. The CDR3 is 17 residues long. V lost 2 bases to trimming and J lost 6 bases, with 23 bases between them. Germline V gives CDR1 GTSNPN, CDR2 SVGIG (reference sequence). Study-level points and caveats: Blood alone, not thyroid tissue, was studied. TRBV28, TRBJ1-2 and TRBJ2-5 were segments that persistent disease favored.

Time point indicated: newly diagnosed GD, antithyroid drugs for less than 3 months. Extracted RNA from PBMCs served as the source of the TCR library. These sequences were also reported in another study, on T cells in Graves' hyperthyroidism and ophthalmopathy. From that second work: The primer set for the first-round RT-PCR of the TCR CDR3 was HTBI.

The rearrangement joins TRBV30 to TRBJ1-5, with TRBD1 as a possible D gene (5 bases). This TCR derives from a woman in her forties or fifties with Graves disease. The material was peripheral blood mononuclear cells (PBMCs), obtained at new diagnosis, from a patient treated with antithyroid drugs. The CDR3, as DNA: TGTGCCTGGAGTCCGGGTGTGGGTCAGGGTTGGGGTCAGCCCCAGCATTTT. It specifies CAWSPGVGQGWGQPQHF.